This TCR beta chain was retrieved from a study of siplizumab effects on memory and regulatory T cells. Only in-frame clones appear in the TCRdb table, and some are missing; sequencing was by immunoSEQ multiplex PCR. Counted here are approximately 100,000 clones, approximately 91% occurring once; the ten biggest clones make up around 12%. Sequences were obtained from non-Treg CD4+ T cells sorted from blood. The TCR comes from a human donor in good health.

This CDR3 reads CASSYSIPGIGGYTF. CDR3 in DNA: TGTGCCAGCAGTTACTCGATACCGGGGATCGGTGGCTACACCTTC. The V gene is TRBV6-5, the J gene TRBJ1-2; D is undetermined. CDR1 MNHEY and CDR2 SVGAGI come from the germline V gene. Deletions cut 0 bases from V and 7 bases from J, with 15 bases between. The CDR3 sequence is 15 residues long.